This TCR beta chain was recovered during a study of cytomegalovirus exposure and HLA in healthy donors (dated by TCRdb to 2017 to 2019). General notes on the study: An earlier analysis of some 600 of the donors reported approximately 260 Gb of sequence data and 117 million unique TCR beta sequences obtained from about 179 million T cells. Donor age, sex, ethnicity and CMV serostatus were compiled together with the repertoire data. The study used immunosequencing to profile the T cell repertoires of around 600 subjects and linked those repertoires to cytomegalovirus serostatus. Of the roughly 400 genotyped donors, 65% to 90% fell in the genetic ancestry cluster associated with self-reported Caucasian donors. The study aimed to test whether signatures of past pathogen exposure could be identified by cataloging public T cell receptors. Among some 400 genotyped donors of the cohort, an average of approximately 240,000 unique TCR beta nucleotide sequences were sequenced per donor, roughly 20% of them non-productive. An early release covering some 640 HLA-typed donors comprised about 300 gigabases of sequencing data and around 85 million unique TCR sequences. The later analysis used no new phenotypic data to find candidate immune exposures, relying instead on TCR beta sequences and their occurrence across donors. Besides the first cohort of about 730 subjects, a separate validation cohort made up of 120 different subjects was used. An earlier analysis of 587 of the donors used high-throughput TCR beta sequencing to judge whether each TCR beta V gene segment behaved as functional or pseudogenic. Both class I and class II loci were covered by HLA typing, at four-digit resolution. In a later genetic analysis, genome-wide SNP genotypes for about three fifths of the 666 donors were used, and that subset was treated as a discovery cohort. Because of strong linkage in the cohort, 5 or 6 DR-DQ haplotypes were treated as single units for association and clustering. A later analysis re-examined previously published TCR beta repertoires from around 670 donors and added high-resolution HLA genotyping to investigate patterns of TCR occurrence. Every repertoire in the discovery cohort had been generated on one and the same sequencing platform. Typing coverage varied by locus: about 629-640 donors for A, B, C, DRB1 and DQB1; under 550 for DQA1; more than 600 for DPA1; 450 to 480 for DPB1. The study combined high-throughput TCR immunosequencing, statistical association of individual TCRs with disease status, and machine learning to predict cytomegalovirus infection status.

The cohort consisted of some 730 healthy bone marrow donors. Cohort members were all nominally healthy when sampled, although unrecorded immune exposures were likely present. The donor tested CMV seropositive and was one of the 289 seropositive cohort members. Each donor provided a peripheral blood sample, and peripheral blood mononuclear cells were used for TCR beta sequencing. Genomic DNA extraction from the blood cell samples was performed with the Qiagen DNeasy Blood Extraction Kit. The paper's findings and limits, for the study overall: In an earlier analysis of approximately 590 of the donors, most TCR beta V segments appeared in productive rearrangements about 87% or about 30% of the time, broadly matching IMGT annotations. In both the original and validation cohorts, the classifier was reported to diagnose cytomegalovirus status with high specificity and sensitivity. Some IMGT-functional V segments, including TRBV6-2 and TRBV6-3, could not be told apart with the 87-base-pair reads, so those segments were excluded. Across donors, most TCR sequences were observed very rarely, whereas some public TCRs were present in many individuals. Several of the top co-occurrence clusters appeared to be linked to parvovirus B19, influenza, CMV and Epstein-Barr virus, according to a later analysis. Immune exposure information for the cohort was limited to CMV serostatus. A total of 150 to 200 TCR beta chains were listed by the study as associated with cytomegalovirus. A later genetic analysis associated a missense DCLRE1C variant with V-gene and J-gene trimming of TCR beta chains, and an independent cohort replicated the association. Correlated functional status among segregating V segments might reflect linkage disequilibrium, but an unknown experimental factor could not be ruled out. Specific HLA alleles were associated with roughly 17,000 TCR beta sequences at a false discovery rate of 0.05 in a later analysis. A further reported finding was that TCR beta sequences accurately predicted the HLA-A and HLA-B alleles for most subjects in the first cohort. A few of the identified cytomegalovirus-associated TCR beta chains were confirmed in vitro to be specific for cytomegalovirus antigens. Compared with equally common non-associated chains, HLA-associated TCR beta chains in a later analysis were more clonally expanded and had lower generation probabilities. Because counts were too low, about 18 rarely observed V segments, including chromosome 9 orphons, were left out of the earlier analysis of a few hundred of the donors. Because HLA typing was missing for some donors at each locus, association tests included only the typed subset. A cluster of highly shared sequence variants was judged likely to represent a technical artifact of the sequencing pipeline. Sequencing depth was assumed to be roughly uniform across donors in the presence/absence analyses, though that assumption may not hold. Most CMV-associated TCR beta chains appeared to be HLA-restricted in a later analysis, and the HLA associations seemed to be driven largely by CMV exposure. When HLA alleles, especially DR and DQ, strongly co-occurred, TCR associations were difficult to assign to individual alleles. In this cohort, only TCR beta chains were sequenced, and detectable features were limited by the absence of alpha or paired-chain data. According to a later genetic analysis, donors in an Asian-associated ancestry cluster had fewer N-insertions in productive TCRs than the approximately 700-donor mean. A later analysis found that TCR association rates varied across HLA loci, with DRB1 alleles showing the most associated TCRs and HLA-C alleles the fewest. It was suggested by the authors that the approach could potentially be generalized to other disease states and immunological phenotypes.

The receptor library was made with the immunoSEQ multiplex PCR assay. For the multiplex PCR, a mixture combining 60 forward primers for TCR Vbeta segments and 13 reverse primers for TCR Jbeta segments was used. The CDR3 region of rearranged TCR beta genes was amplified from genomic DNA with a multiplex PCR assay. Amplified TCR beta libraries were sequenced as 87-base-pair reads on the Illumina HiSeq System. The study's own analysis went as follows. In a later analysis, approximately 74 million unique TCR beta chains were counted across the roughly 610 repertoires, and approximately 9.9 million of these chains were shared by at least two donors. Raw reads were error-corrected and collapsed into unique sequences with a nearest-neighbor algorithm that merged closely related sequences to remove PCR and sequencing errors. To assign V, D and J gene segments, CDR3 sequences were aligned to IMGT reference sequences. Each retained sequence needed at least a six-nucleotide match to both a V gene segment and a J gene segment. A rearrangement was called productive if the CDR3 had no stop codons and remained in frame with V and J, and every other rearrangement was called non-productive. Following IMGT convention, CDR3 was defined as the stretch from the second conserved V-encoded cysteine up to the conserved J-encoded phenylalanine. Sequences without an unambiguous match to a single V gene segment were excluded from the earlier analysis of several hundred of the donors. In an earlier analysis of 450 to 750 of the donors, a V segment was called functional when productive rearrangements were above 56.7%, and segregating when the standard deviation between donors exceeded 5%. A statistical classification framework was built for diagnosing cytomegalovirus status from the catalog of TCR beta chain sequences. A later analysis assigned V and J genes by comparing TCR nucleotide sequences with IMGT/GENE-DB human TR gene sequences. A later analysis assigned CDR3 sequences and most-parsimonious VDJ recombination scenarios with the TCRdist pipeline. In a later analysis, every TCR beta chain was defined by the combination of its CDR3 amino acid sequence and its V-gene family, and reads without a unique V-gene family were dropped. In a later analysis, 450 to 600 highly shared, low-generation-probability nucleotide sequences were removed to address suspected cross-contamination and a sequencing artifact. For each public chain, a later analysis derived a clonal expansion index from normalized ranks of inferred template counts within each repertoire. In a later analysis, generation probabilities were computed using a VDJ recombination model fitted to out-of-frame rearrangements, and the results were checked against IGoR. Hypergeometric tests were used in a later analysis to score TCR-TCR, TCR-HLA and TCR-CMV co-occurrence, with a repertoire-size bias correction applied to the TCR pairs. In a later analysis, false discovery rates were estimated by permuting HLA or CMV assignments 20 times. In a later analysis, co-occurring TCRs were grouped using DBSCAN, and TCRdist sequence similarity was added for clustering within HLA-allele-positive subsets. Repertoires with fewer than 30,000 or more than 120,000 public chains, plus five repertoires with anomalous nucleotide sharing, were excluded from co-occurrence clustering. This is the immuneACCESS table as TCRdb keeps it, with only in-frame sequences that have V and J called. A part of the clones is gone; compared with another copy, unresolved V genes explain less than half, and the rest is unexplained. V and J calls and clone size are as listed in that table; D and trimming were resolved from the DNA. The sample table shows 100,000 or so clones, and around 75% are seen once. The ten largest clonotypes hold 11% to 15% of the sample.

Remarks on this clone: What this receptor recognizes is not known. No base quality information exists; no much larger clone differs at one position.

CDR1 SGHTA and CDR2 FQGNSA are derived from the germline V gene. From cysteine to phenylalanine, the CDR3 is 11 amino acids long. The DNA shown is the 33-base CDR3, in frame from base 1. The V end gives up 8 bases and the J end 7 bases, leaving 2 bases in the junction not matched to a gene. The V gene is TRBV7-2 and the J gene is TRBJ2-1; 7 middle bases align to TRBD2. The clonotype comes from a male donor in good health and CMV-seropositive. Input material: PBMCs. The base sequence is TGTGCCAGCGGGGGGGGGAATGAGCAGTTCTTC. It codes for CASGGGNEQFF.